This T cell receptor beta chain was recorded in a study of OX40 agonist ivuxolimab in advanced cancers. Points on this clone: The antigen is undetermined.

Study results and caveats: Relative to CD4+, CD8+ T cells held more expanded clones on average. No determination was made of the antigen specificity of the expanded peripheral T cells.

The repertoire was sequenced with immunoSEQ multiplex PCR; TCRdb's copy has only in-frame clones and lacks some. The sample holds 70,000 or so clones, 90% seen once. Individuals having autoimmune disease history or systemic immunosuppression were not enrolled. The TCR sequence derives from an adult with an advanced solid tumor such as melanoma, head and neck, liver or kidney cancer. Specimen: CD4+ or CD8+ T cells sorted from blood, collected in a trial of the OX40 agonist ivuxolimab.

The CDR3 DNA follows: TGTGCCAGCAGCTTGTACCGGGACAGGGAGATGGTTGTTAATGGCTACACCTTC. Translation gives CASSLYRDREMVVNGYTF. This chain joins TRBV7-3 and TRBJ1-2, with 9 bases that match TRBD1. Unmatched junction bases numbered 17, after V lost 3 bases and J lost 6 bases. CDR1 is SGHTA and CDR2 is FQGTGA in the germline V gene. The CDR3 sequence is 18 residues long.